These 7 T cell receptor beta chains came from one sample sequenced in a study of human T cells and chemical hapten exposure. Time point denoted: patch test 1, 2 weeks after DPC sensitization. The sample's treatment: therapeutic diphenylcyclopropenone sensitization with weekly scalp DPC. One entry per CDR3 protein, called by TCRdb with MiXCR from the RACE reads. Of tens of thousands of distinct CDR3 sequences listed, 9.3% are singletons. Sequencing was performed on whole blood, taken in connection with sensitization to the hapten diphenylcyclopropenone (DPC). The receptor source for this set is a woman between 40 and 55 years old with alopecia areata. Some clones in this sample may be carry-over from other donors' samples.

The chain has TRBV18 and TRBJ1-1; D is perhaps TRBD1 (6 bases). V was cut by 0 bases and J by 4 bases, with 21 bases left in between. CDR3 length equals 18 residues. In germline, CDR1 is KGHSH, CDR2 LQKENI. The CDR3 protein is CASSPPSGVRPRGTEAFF. The CDR3 DNA reads as TGTGCCAGCTCACCACCTTCAGGGGTCAGGCCTCGGGGCACTGAAGCTTTCTTT.

The chain uses TRBV4-1 and TRBJ1-4, with TRBD1 matching over 7 bases. The CDR3 is made up of 14 amino acids. The V gene's germline CDR1 is MGHRA and CDR2 YSYEKL. J lost 7 bases, V lost 3 bases, and 5 bases had no gene match. CDR3 sequence reads: CASSHPDRVEKLFF. Here the CDR3 DNA reads TGCGCCAGCAGCCACCCCGACAGGGTTGAAAAACTGTTTTTT.

In this sample, this clonotype turned up a few times. The V and J genes are TRBV29-1 and TRBJ1-1; TRBD1 agrees at 10 bases. CDR1 is SQVTM and CDR2 is ANQGSEA in the germline V gene. V lost 4 bases, J lost 1 base, and 9 bases stayed unmatched. The CDR3 totals 16 residues. The DNA of the CDR3 is TGCAGCGTTGTATTTCTGGGACAGGGGACGAACACTGAAGCTTTCTTT. Translated: CSVVFLGQGTNTEAFF.

This clonotype occurred many times. The chain is built from TRBV4-1 and TRBJ1-1; D might be TRBD1 (5 bases). Germline V gene data show CDR1 as MGHRA and CDR2 as YSYEKL. Between the trimmed V and J ends, which lost 1 base and 5 bases, there was a span of 5 bases. This CDR3 contains 12 residues. The CDR3 protein is CASSQGQTEAFF. The CDR3 bases are TGCGCCAGCAGCCAAGGACAGACTGAAGCTTTCTTT.

This clonotype was observed at least ten times. This chain links TRBV7-9 with TRBJ2-1, with TRBD1 matching 8 bases. This CDR3 is built from 14 residues. V lost 9 bases and J lost 7; bases outside the gene matches: 11. In germline, CDR1 is SEHNR, CDR2 FQNEAQ (reference sequence). The CDR3 DNA follows: TGTGCCAGTTTCAGGGGGCTTAACGAGAATGAGCAGTTCTTC. Residues: CASFRGLNENEQFF.

This clonotype was counted many times. At one end, the junction sequence differs from germline, possibly due to a read error. The rearrangement joins TRBV11-2 to TRBJ1-1, with D uncertain. Germline CDR1 and CDR2: SGHAT and FQNNGV. This CDR3 has 12 amino acids. CDR3: CASSEVKTEAFF. The CDR3 DNA sequence: TGTGCCAGCAGCGAGGTGAAGACTGAAGCTTTCTTT.

This clonotype was detected ten times or more. This chain uses TRBV3-1 with TRBJ2-4; the match to TRBD1 covers 8 bases. The J segment lost 0 bases and the V segment lost 3 bases, leaving 7 bases of the junction unmatched. CDR3 length: 17 amino acids. Germline lookup yields CDR1 LGHDT and CDR2 YNNKEL (reference sequence). CDR3 in DNA: TGTGCCAGCAGCCAGGGACACAGGGGGTTAGCCAAAAACATTCAGTACTTC. It is translated as CASSQGHRGLAKNIQYF.